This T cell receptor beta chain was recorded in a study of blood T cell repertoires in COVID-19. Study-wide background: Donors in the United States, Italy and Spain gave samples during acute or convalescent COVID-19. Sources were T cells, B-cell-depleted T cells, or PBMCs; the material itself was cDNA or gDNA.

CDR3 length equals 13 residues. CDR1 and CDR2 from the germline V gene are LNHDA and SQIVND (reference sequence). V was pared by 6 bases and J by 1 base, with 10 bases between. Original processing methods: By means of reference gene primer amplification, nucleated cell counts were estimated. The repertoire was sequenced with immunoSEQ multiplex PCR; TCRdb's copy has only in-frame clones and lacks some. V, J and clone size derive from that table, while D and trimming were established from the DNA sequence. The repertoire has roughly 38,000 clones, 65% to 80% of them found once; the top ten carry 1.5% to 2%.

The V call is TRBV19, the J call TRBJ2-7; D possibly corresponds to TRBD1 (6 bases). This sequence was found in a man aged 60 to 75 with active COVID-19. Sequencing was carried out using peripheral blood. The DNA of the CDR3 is TGTGCCAGTAGCTTTGGACAGTCCTACGAGCAGTACTTC. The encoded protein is CASSFGQSYEQYF.